One sample yielded the 18 T cell receptor beta chains listed below, sequenced in a study of OX40 agonist ivuxolimab in advanced cancers. Assay used: immunoSEQ multiplex PCR; TCRdb lists only in-frame clones, some missing. Here the sample spans roughly 87,000 clones, 91% being singletons. Material: CD4+ or CD8+ T cells sorted from blood, obtained in a trial of the OX40 agonist ivuxolimab. The source is an adult with an advanced solid tumor such as melanoma, head and neck, liver or kidney cancer.

In this sample, this clone turned up a few times. The chain combines TRBV4-1 with TRBJ1-1; D uncertain. This CDR3 has 13 amino acids. Germline lookup yields CDR1 MGHRA and CDR2 YSYEKL. Trimming cost V 0 bases and J 7 bases, with 9 bases left between them. CDR3 sequence reads: CASSQDRGREAFF. For the CDR3, the DNA is TGCGCCAGCAGCCAAGATAGAGGACGTGAAGCTTTCTTT.

V is TRBV7-9 and J is TRBJ2-3; no clear D. The V gene's germline CDR1 is SEHNR and CDR2 FQNEAQ (reference sequence). With 4 bases removed from V and 2 bases from J, the gap between germline ends came to 4 bases. This CDR3 has 12 residues. CDR3 in DNA: TGTGCCAGCAGCTCTCACACAGATACGCAGTATTTT. This gives the protein CASSSHTDTQYF.

J is TRBJ1-2 and V is TRBV15; possibly TRBD1 for D (5 bases). This CDR3 region has 13 residues. Trimming pared 3 bases from V and 3 bases from J, leaving 8 bases between. Germline V lookup: CDR1 LNHNV, CDR2 YYDKDF (reference sequence). CDR3 sequence reads: CATSSRDYYGYTF. In nucleotides, the CDR3 is TGTGCCACCAGCAGCAGGGACTACTATGGCTACACCTTC.

This chain joins TRBV30 and TRBJ1-5; no reliable D call. CDR3 length: 14 residues. V lost 2 bases, J lost 4 bases, and 12 bases lay in between. The germline V gene encodes CDR1 GTSNPN and CDR2 SVGIG (reference sequence). CDR3 sequence (DNA): TGTGCCTGGAGTCTTTCTGGAGGGAATCAGCCCCAGCATTTT. Its protein product is CAWSLSGGNQPQHF.

V and J are TRBV7-9 and TRBJ1-5; D unresolved. CDR3 length: 12 amino acids. The germline V gene encodes CDR1 SEHNR and CDR2 FQNEAQ (reference sequence). V was cut by 4 bases and J by 9 bases, with 10 bases left in between. CDR3 loop: CASSSDSWPQHF. In nucleotides, the CDR3 is TGTGCCAGCAGCTCCGACTCCTGGCCCCAGCATTTT. Full variable domain (rest looked up from reference TRBV7-9 and TRBJ1-5): DTGVSQNPRHKITKRGQNVTFRCDPISEHNRLYWYRQTLGQGPEFLTYFQNEAQLEKSRLLSDRFSAERPKGSFSTLEIQRTEQGDSAMYLCASSSDSWPQHFGDGTRLSIL.

CDR3 coding DNA: TGTGCCAGCAGTCTTTTTGGGGCCCGTCAGAAGCCCCAGCATTTT. Protein: CASSLFGARQKPQHF. The chain couples TRBV28 to TRBJ1-5; D perhaps matches TRBD1 (5 bases). Germline CDR1 reads MDHEN; CDR2 reads SYDVKM. V was trimmed by 5 bases and J by 8 bases, leaving 19 bases between them. The CDR3 loop spans 15 amino acids.

This chain uses TRBV6-5 with TRBJ1-5, with D possibly matching TRBD1 (5 bases). The CDR3 runs 15 residues. The V end was cut by 0 bases, the J end by 4 bases, with 10 bases between. From germline, CDR1 is MNHEY and CDR2 SVGAGI. This CDR3 reads CASSYSMGGNQPQHF. The DNA of the CDR3 is TGTGCCAGCAGTTACTCAATGGGGGGTAATCAGCCCCAGCATTTT.

The chain recombines TRBV4-3 with TRBJ2-7; D call uncertain. The germline CDR1 and CDR2 sequences are LGHNA and YSLEER. The CDR3 has 13 residues. Trimming left V 1 base short and J 3 bases short, with 7 bases between. CDR3 region: CASSQVMGYEQYF. CDR3 in DNA: TGCGCCAGCAGCCAAGTGATGGGCTACGAGCAGTACTTC.

The gene calls are TRBV28 and TRBJ1-2; TRBD1 might be the D (5 bases). This CDR3 has 14 amino acids. V lost 7 bases and J 8 bases, leaving 20 bases between the germline ends. The germline V gene encodes CDR1 MDHEN and CDR2 SYDVKM. The CDR3 sequence: CASTQALLWDGYTF. DNA for the CDR3: TGTGCCAGCACCCAAGCCCTCCTATGGGACGGCTACACCTTC.

The CDR3 DNA is TGTGCCTGGAGCTCTGGGGGGGCGGGCACAGATACGCAGTATTTT. Translated, it gives CAWSSGGAGTDTQYF. This chain joins TRBV30 and TRBJ2-3; perhaps TRBD2 as D (7 bases). The germline CDR1 and CDR2 sequences are GTSNPN and SVGIG (reference sequence). The CDR3 is made up of 15 amino acids. V was pared by 3 bases and J by 1 base, with 14 bases between.

The chain is built from TRBV28 and TRBJ2-5; D remains ambiguous. CDR3 length: 14 amino acids. V was cut by 6 bases and J by 4 bases, with 15 bases left in between. Germline V gives CDR1 MDHEN, CDR2 SYDVKM. In nucleotides, the CDR3 is TGTGCCAGCAGACCAGCCGGACCCTTAGAGACCCAGTACTTC. Protein sequence: CASRPAGPLETQYF.

The chain has TRBV28 and TRBJ1-1, with D unresolved. This CDR3 comprises 13 residues. Germline V gene lookup returns CDR1 MDHEN and CDR2 SYDVKM. The V and J ends lost 3 bases and 3 bases respectively, with 8 bases between them. For the CDR3, the DNA is TGTGCCAGCAGTTTTAGGCCGGACACTGAAGCTTTCTTT. Amino acids: CASSFRPDTEAFF.

This rearrangement joins TRBV6-5 to TRBJ2-1, with a tentative D call TRBD2 (6 bases). Trimming stripped 0 bases from V and 1 base from J, with 10 bases between. Germline V CDR1 and CDR2: MNHEY, SVGAGI. The CDR3 sequence is 16 residues long. CDR3 bases: TGTGCCAGCAGTTACTCATGGGGGGAATCCTACAATGAGCAGTTCTTC. Translation gives CASSYSWGESYNEQFF.

The chain joins TRBV28 to TRBJ1-5, with D tentatively TRBD1 (6 bases). The V end lost 6 bases, the J end lost 6 bases, and 15 bases lay between the germline ends. CDR3 length: 14 residues. Germline lookup yields CDR1 MDHEN and CDR2 SYDVKM. The chain's CDR3 is CASREYRETQPQHF. DNA of the CDR3: TGTGCCAGCAGGGAGTACAGGGAAACTCAGCCCCAGCATTTT. The full variable domain, completed using reference TRBV28 and TRBJ1-5, is DVKVTQSSRYLVKRTGEKVFLECVQDMDHENMFWYRQDPGLGLRLIYFSYDVKMKEKGDIPEGYSVSREKKERFSLILESASTNQTSMYLCASREYRETQPQHFGDGTRLSIL.

V and J are TRBV4-2 and TRBJ1-5; 7 bases align to TRBD1. The CDR3 totals 16 residues. V shed 4 bases and J 4 bases; nucleotides not matched to a gene: 10. Germline CDR1 LGHNA, CDR2 YNFKEQ. The CDR3 region has the DNA TGTGCCAGCAGCCGAGAGACAGGGTTTGGGAATCAGCCCCAGCATTTT. Translating gives CASSRETGFGNQPQHF.

This clone was picked up a small number of times. The genes are TRBV25-1 and TRBJ1-5; no definite D call. CDR1 MGHDK and CDR2 SYGVNS come from the germline V gene. Trimming took 2 bases from V and 1 from J, leaving 6 bases between them. This CDR3 has 14 amino acids. This CDR3 is CASSETESNQPQHF. CDR3 coding DNA: TGTGCCAGCAGTGAAACAGAGAGCAATCAGCCCCAGCATTTT.

The chain joins TRBV7-9 to TRBJ1-4, with TRBD1 matching 10 bases. Germline V lookup: CDR1 SEHNR, CDR2 FQNEAQ (reference sequence). This CDR3 comprises 12 residues. V shed 10 bases and J 6 bases; nucleotides not matched to a gene: 2. The CDR3 loop reads CATGTGDEKLFF. CDR3 DNA: TGTGCCACCGGGACAGGGGATGAAAAACTGTTTTTT.

V and J are TRBV7-2 and TRBJ2-1; D might be TRBD2 (6 bases). The CDR3 is 11 amino acids. Germline CDR1 SGHTA, CDR2 FQGNSA. Trimming pared 5 bases from V and 9 bases from J, leaving 8 bases between. The CDR3 DNA sequence: TGTGCCAGCAGCGCCGGGGGTGAGCAGTTCTTC. Translation gives CASSAGGEQFF.